These T cell receptor beta chains were read from a single sample in a study of cytomegalovirus exposure and HLA in healthy donors. The method was immunoSEQ multiplex PCR; TCRdb's version includes in-frame clones alone and lacks a portion of them. The sample lists 250,000 or so clones, under 90% occurring once. Sample: PBMCs. The receptors were gathered from a human donor in good health. CDR3s include the opening cysteine and the closing phenylalanine or tryptophan. The D gene is left open where the match is weak. Rows may omit the clone size; those that give it use once, few, many or a size class.

.	TRBV28	TRBJ2-7	.	CASSGPSGRAHEQYF	TGTGCCAGCAGTGGACCTAGTGGCAGGGCCCACGAGCAGTACTTC
.	TRBV7-9	TRBJ2-5	.	CASSLVAGKQETQYF	TGTGCCAGCAGCTTAGTTGCGGGGAAGCAAGAGACCCAGTACTTC
.	TRBV27	TRBJ2-7	.	CASSQGVYYEQYF	TGTGCCAGCAGCCAAGGGGTATACTACGAGCAGTACTTC
TRBD1	TRBV7-6	TRBJ1-1	.	CASSLKTGMATEAFF	TGTGCCAGCAGCCTTAAGACAGGGATGGCCACTGAAGCTTTCTTT
TRBD1	TRBV7-9	TRBJ2-7	once	CASGMTGTGFEQYF	TGTGCCAGCGGAATGACCGGGACAGGGTTCGAGCAGTACTTC
.	TRBV23-1	TRBJ2-5	.	CASSQSGGQETQYF	TGCGCCAGCAGTCAATCGGGGGGACAAGAGACCCAGTACTTC
.	TRBV5-1	TRBJ1-5	.	CASSLVAGGGPQHF	TGCGCCAGCAGCTTGGTGGCAGGCGGAGGGCCCCAGCATTTT
.	TRBV4-1	TRBJ2-1	.	CASRRTGGDSGRSRGNEQFF	TGCGCCAGCAGGCGGACAGGGGGCGATAGCGGGAGGAGTCGGGGCAATGAGCAGTTCTTC
TRBD2	TRBV30	TRBJ2-7	.	CAWTSGSSYEQYF	TGTGCCTGGACTAGCGGGAGTAGTTACGAGCAGTACTTC
TRBD1	TRBV30	TRBJ2-5	.	CASTGLEETQYF	TGTGCCTCGACAGGGTTGGAAGAGACCCAGTACTTC
TRBD2	TRBV2	TRBJ2-7	.	CATELSGKQYF	TGTGCCACCGAGCTTAGCGGGAAGCAGTACTTC
TRBD1	TRBV18	TRBJ1-5	.	CASSPRDRGAYQPQHF	TGTGCCAGCTCTCCGAGGGACAGGGGAGCGTATCAGCCCCAGCATTTT
TRBD2	TRBV27	TRBJ2-1	.	CASSQRLAAYNEQFF	TGTGCCAGCAGTCAAAGACTAGCGGCATACAATGAGCAGTTCTTC
.	TRBV5-1	TRBJ2-2	.	CASSLERTGELFF	TGCGCCAGCAGCTTGGAGCGCACCGGGGAGCTGTTTTTT
.	TRBV28	TRBJ2-1	.	CASSSGTLNNEQFF	TGTGCCAGCAGTTCCGGGACACTTAACAATGAGCAGTTCTTC
TRBD1	TRBV6-6	TRBJ1-1	few	CASSPTGDTEAFF	TGTGCCAGCAGCCCGACAGGGGACACTGAAGCTTTCTTT
.	TRBV20-1	TRBJ1-5	.	CSARRGPQHF	TGCAGTGCTAGACGCGGGCCCCAGCATTTT
.	TRBV7-3	TRBJ1-5	.	CASSLQGSQPQHF	TGTGCCAGCAGCTTGCAGGGTTCCCAGCCCCAGCATTTT
TRBD2	TRBV28	TRBJ2-7	.	CASRSTSGVTYEQYF	TGTGCCAGCAGGTCGACTAGCGGCGTCACCTACGAGCAGTACTTC
.	TRBV7-9	TRBJ2-7	once	CASSPSDREQYF	TGTGCCAGCAGCCCATCGGACAGAGAGCAGTACTTC
.	TRBV7-6	TRBJ2-1	.	CASSPARGAYEQFF	TGTGCCAGCAGCCCCGCCAGGGGAGCTTATGAGCAGTTCTTC
.	TRBV5-1	TRBJ2-1	.	CASSFPSVSYNEQFF	TGCGCCAGCAGCTTCCCTAGCGTCTCCTACAATGAGCAGTTCTTC
.	TRBV27	TRBJ2-1	.	CASRVTPSSYNEQFF	TGTGCCAGCAGGGTCACCCCGAGCTCCTACAATGAGCAGTTCTTC
TRBD2	TRBV29-1	TRBJ2-1	.	CSVEGGPGTSGNEQFF	TGCAGCGTTGAAGGGGGGCCCGGGACTAGCGGGAATGAGCAGTTCTTC
.	TRBV29-1	TRBJ1-1	.	CSVAPGDTEAFF	TGCAGCGTTGCCCCCGGGGACACTGAAGCTTTCTTT
TRBD2	TRBV4-1	TRBJ2-1	once	CASSQPTSGILNEQFF	TGCGCCAGCAGCCAACCCACTAGCGGAATACTTAATGAGCAGTTCTTC
TRBD1	TRBV4-1	TRBJ2-2	.	CASSQGGQGAVDGELFF	TGCGCCAGCAGCCAAGGGGGACAGGGGGCGGTGGACGGGGAGCTGTTTTTT
TRBD1	TRBV7-9	TRBJ1-1	.	CASSGDTGQGRTEAFF	TGTGCCAGCAGCGGGGACACCGGACAGGGTCGGACTGAAGCTTTCTTT
TRBD1	TRBV5-4	TRBJ2-7	.	CASSPYRQGADEQYF	TGTGCCAGCAGCCCTTACCGACAGGGGGCTGATGAGCAGTACTTC
.	TRBV28	TRBJ2-5	few	CASSSPGNQETQYF	TGTGCCAGCAGTTCCCCAGGGAACCAAGAGACCCAGTACTTC
TRBD2	TRBV9	TRBJ2-7	.	CASSVGGLAGDEQYF	TGTGCCAGCAGCGTAGGAGGGCTAGCGGGAGACGAGCAGTACTTC
TRBD2	TRBV19	TRBJ2-1	.	CASSPDWTSGTSSYNEQFF	TGTGCCAGTAGTCCCGACTGGACTAGCGGGACTAGCTCCTACAATGAGCAGTTCTTC
.	TRBV4-3	TRBJ2-3	.	CASSQETGSLADTQYF	TGCGCCAGCAGCCAAGAAACGGGTAGTTTGGCAGATACGCAGTATTTT
.	TRBV4-1	TRBJ2-1	.	CASSRTTGTKGQFF	TGCGCCAGCAGCCGCACGACAGGTACAAAAGGGCAGTTCTTC
.	TRBV4-1	TRBJ1-5	.	CASSQVLANQPQHF	TGCGCCAGCAGCCAAGTATTGGCAAATCAGCCCCAGCATTTT
TRBD2	TRBV5-4	TRBJ2-3	.	CASSEGLAGRGTDTQYF	TGTGCCAGCAGCGAGGGACTAGCGGGGAGGGGCACAGATACGCAGTATTTT
.	TRBV27	TRBJ2-7	.	CASSLKASALSYEQYF	TGTGCCAGCAGTCTAAAAGCTAGCGCGTTATCCTACGAGCAGTACTTC
TRBD2	TRBV19	TRBJ2-1	.	CASNPGTSGRNEQFF	TGTGCCAGTAACCCCGGGACTAGCGGGAGGAATGAGCAGTTCTTC
.	TRBV15	TRBJ1-3	.	CATSSVLTAGSGNTIYF	TGTGCCACCAGCAGCGTTTTGACAGCCGGCTCTGGAAACACCATATATTTT
TRBD2	TRBV9	TRBJ2-1	.	CASSGSWREVPRGYNEQFF	TGTGCCAGCAGCGGCTCATGGCGGGAGGTCCCTCGGGGGTACAATGAGCAGTTCTTC
TRBD2	TRBV10-3	TRBJ2-1	.	CAISEPSGGYSYNEQFF	TGTGCCATCAGTGAGCCTAGCGGGGGGTACTCCTACAATGAGCAGTTCTTC
TRBD2	TRBV28	TRBJ2-3	.	CASSPAGTIGTDTQYF	TGTGCCAGCAGCCCTGCCGGGACTATTGGCACAGATACGCAGTATTTT